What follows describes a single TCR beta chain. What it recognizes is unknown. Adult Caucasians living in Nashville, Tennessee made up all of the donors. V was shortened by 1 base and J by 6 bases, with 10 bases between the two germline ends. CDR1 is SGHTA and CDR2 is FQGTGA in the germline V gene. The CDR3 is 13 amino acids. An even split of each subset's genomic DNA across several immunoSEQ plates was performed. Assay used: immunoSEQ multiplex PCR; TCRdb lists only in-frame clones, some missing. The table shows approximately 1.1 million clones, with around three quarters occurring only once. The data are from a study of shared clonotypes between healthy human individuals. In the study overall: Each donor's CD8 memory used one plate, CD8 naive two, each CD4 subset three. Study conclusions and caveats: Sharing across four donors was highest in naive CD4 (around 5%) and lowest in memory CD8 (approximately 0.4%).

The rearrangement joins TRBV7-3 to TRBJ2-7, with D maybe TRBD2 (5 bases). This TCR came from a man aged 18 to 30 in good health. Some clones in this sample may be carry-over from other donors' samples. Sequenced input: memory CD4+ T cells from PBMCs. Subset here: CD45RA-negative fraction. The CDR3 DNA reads TGTGCCAGCAGCTTAATTAGAGGAGGCGAGCAGTACTTC. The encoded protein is CASSLIRGGEQYF. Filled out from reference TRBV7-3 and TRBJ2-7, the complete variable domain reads GAGVSQTPSNKVTEKGKYVELRCDPISGHTALYWYRQSLGQGPEFLIYFQGTGAADDSGLPNDRFFAVRPEGSVSTLKIQRTERGDSAVYLCASSLIRGGEQYFGPGTRLTVT.